This T cell receptor (beta chain) was profiled in a study of blood T cell repertoires in COVID-19. The protocol was immunoSEQ multiplex PCR, while the TCRdb copy is restricted to in-frame clones and leaves out a portion. Of about 220,000 clones detected, roughly four fifths appear once; the ten largest clones hold 1.3%. The V and J ends lost 0 bases and 5 bases, in that order; junction bases with no gene match: 3. The CDR3 covers 15 residues. CDR1 MNHNS and CDR2 SASEGT come from the germline V gene. This clonotype originated in a woman in her forties with acute COVID-19. This chain links TRBV6-1 with TRBJ1-5, with 8 bases that match TRBD1. The specimen sequenced was PBMCs or T cells enriched from blood (not recorded which). As DNA, the CDR3 is TGTGCCAGCAGTGAAGCATGGGGACAGGATCAGCCCCAGCATTTT. It yields the protein CASSEAWGQDQPQHF.